These 16 T cell receptor beta chains came from one sample sequenced in a study of blood T cells in healthy people across ages (dated by TCRdb to between 2015 and 2017). Libraries came from 5' RACE. Sequencing relied on an Illumina HiSeq 2500. The second PCR ran for roughly 6 to 11 cycles and used a J-beta primer mix along with a sample-barcoded 5' primer. Clones were called with MiXCR by TCRdb after fastp trimmed the public reads at Q25, and only in-frame beta chains were retained. Records with the same CDR3 protein are collapsed into one entry carrying the most frequent genes and DNA. This sample is represented by about 570,000 distinct CDR3 sequences; 25% to 30% of them were singletons. Approximately 18% of the sample is taken by the ten largest. Sequencing used blood. The receptors derive from a woman between 65 and 79 years old in good health.

The gene calls are TRBV2 and TRBJ2-7; D unresolved. Trimming pared 4 bases from V and 1 base from J, leaving 8 bases between. The CDR3 consists of 13 residues. Germline CDR1 SNHLY, CDR2 FYNNEI. CDR3 protein: CASSGVGSYEQYF. The CDR3 bases are TGTGCCAGCAGTGGAGTAGGGTCCTACGAGCAGTACTTC.

This clonotype was counted between two and nine times. The J gene is TRBJ1-2, the V gene TRBV6-5; a possible D gene is TRBD1 (5 bases). The V gene's germline CDR1 is MNHEY and CDR2 SVGAGI. The CDR3 is 15 residues long. Trimming removed 3 bases at V and 8 bases at J, with 19 bases between. Here the CDR3 DNA reads TGTGCCAGCAGTTATCTCAAGGGAGGGGTTTACGGCTACACCTTC. Protein product: CASSYLKGGVYGYTF.

This clonotype was picked up a small number of times. V usage is TRBV21-1 and J usage is TRBJ2-7; TRBD1, the table's D call, lacks a check against the DNA. TRBV21-1 is shown as a pseudogene. CDR3 length: 13 residues. CDR3 sequence: CANGGQVPYEQYF. CDR3 bases: TGTGCCAACGGGGGACAGGTCCCCTACGAGCAGTATTTC.

The chain has TRBV4-3 and TRBJ2-1; D remains ambiguous. The CDR3 length is 12 residues. Trimming cost V 8 bases and J 5 bases, with 10 bases left between them. The germline V gene encodes CDR1 LGHNA and CDR2 YSLEER. CDR3 region: CASQQHNNEQFF. The CDR3 DNA is TGCGCCAGCCAACAACACAACAATGAGCAGTTCTTC.

This clonotype was counted between two and nine times. The CDR3, as DNA: TGCAGTGCCCCTGGGACCTTAGGTTATGGCTACACCTTC. Protein: CSAPGTLGYGYTF. The chain is built from TRBV20-1 and TRBJ1-2; TRBD1 might be the D (5 bases). This CDR3 is built from 13 residues. Germline assignment: CDR1 DFQATT and CDR2 SNEGSKA (reference sequence). Trimming took 6 bases from V and 5 from J, leaving 16 bases between them.

The rearrangement joins TRBV6-2 or TRBV6-3 to TRBJ1-1; a possible D gene is TRBD1 (5 bases). V lost 7 bases and J lost 1, with 16 bases in between. The CDR3 is 15 residues long. Germline assignment: CDR1 MNHEY and CDR2 SVGEGT. The CDR3, as DNA: TGTGCCAGCACCGACGCGGGGCCCAAGAACACTGAAGCTTTCTTT. Its protein is CASTDAGPKNTEAFF.

The table lists this clonotype with a few counts. The chain carries TRBV5-1 and TRBJ1-1; the match to TRBD1 covers 10 bases. The CDR3 spans 14 residues. Germline CDR1 is SGHRS and CDR2 is YFSETQ. J was trimmed by 8 bases and V by 4 bases; bases with no gene match: 8. CDR3 DNA sequence: TGCGCCAGCAGCACCGGACAGGGGGGCTCCGAAGCTTTCTTT. It encodes CASSTGQGGSEAFF. The entire variable domain, with the rest obtained from reference TRBV5-1 and TRBJ1-1, is as follows: KAGVTQTPRYLIKTRGQQVTLSCSPISGHRSVSWYQQTPGQGLQFLFEYFSETQRNKGNFPGRFSGRQFSNSRSEMNVSTLELGDSALYLCASSTGQGGSEAFFGQGTRLTVV.

The chain is built from TRBV7-2 and TRBJ2-5; 10 bases fit TRBD2. Per the germline V gene, CDR1 is SGHTA and CDR2 is FQGNSA. The CDR3 has 15 residues. The ends lost 4 bases at V and 4 bases at J; junction bases unmatched: 6. The CDR3 reads CASSSRAGGRETQYF. The DNA for the CDR3 is TGTGCCAGCAGCTCCAGAGCGGGGGGGCGAGAGACCCAGTACTTC.

On this clonotype: No conserved phenylalanine or tryptophan ends this CDR3, so it is likely a read error. The chain carries TRBV12-5 and TRBJ2-4, with D uncertain. Trimming stripped 2 bases from V and 2 bases from J, with 7 bases between. The CDR3 covers 14 residues. Germline CDR1 LGHNT, CDR2 FRNRAP. The CDR3 loop reads CASGLSETKNIQYL. CDR3 bases: TGTGCTAGTGGTTTGTCGGAAACCAAAAACATTCAGTACCTC.

In its sample, this clonotype was seen a few times. This chain links TRBV10-2 with TRBJ1-1, with D uncertain. Trimming pared 3 bases from V and 6 bases from J, leaving 17 bases between. The germline V gene encodes CDR1 WSHSY and CDR2 SAAADI. This CDR3 comprises 15 residues. Written as DNA, the CDR3 is TGCGCCAGCAGTGACGAGACACGGGGAAGCCCTGAAGCTTTCTTT. Its protein product is CASSDETRGSPEAFF.

There are a few counts of this clonotype. The chain is built from TRBV9 and TRBJ2-1; 8 bases are a match to TRBD2. Germline V gives CDR1 SGDLS, CDR2 YYNGEE. Germline trimming cut 3 bases from V and 0 bases from J; bases unmatched to any gene: 8. The CDR3 runs to 17 residues. CDR3 in DNA: TGTGCCAGCAGCGAGGGATTAGCGGGGAGCTCCTACAATGAGCAGTTCTTC. Residues: CASSEGLAGSSYNEQFF. Full variable domain (missing parts from reference TRBV9 and TRBJ2-1): DSGVTQTPKHLITATGQRVTLRCSPRSGDLSVYWYQQSLDQGLQFLIQYYNGEERAKGNILERFSAQQFPDLHSELNLSSLELGDSALYFCASSEGLAGSSYNEQFFGPGTRLTVL.

V is TRBV7-2 and J is TRBJ1-2, with 9 nucleotides matching TRBD1. Unmatched junction bases numbered 9, after V lost 5 bases and J lost 8 bases. The CDR3 has 14 residues. Per germline, CDR1 SGHTA and CDR2 FQGNSA. CDR3 bases: TGTGCCAGCAGCGCGACTACAGGGGGCCGGGGCTACACCTTC. Translation gives CASSATTGGRGYTF.

The rearrangement joins TRBV20-1 to TRBJ2-7; 10 nucleotides match TRBD2. V was clipped by 0 bases and J by 7 bases; unmatched bases: 9. Germline V gene lookup returns CDR1 DFQATT and CDR2 SNEGSKA (reference sequence). The CDR3 is made up of 15 amino acids. The CDR3 here is CSARDKLAGTVEQYF. The CDR3 coding sequence is TGCAGTGCTAGAGATAAACTAGCGGGGACCGTGGAGCAGTACTTC.

The V gene is TRBV12-3 or TRBV12-4, the J gene TRBJ2-3; D is possibly TRBD1 (5 bases). CDR3 length equals 12 residues. V was shortened by 3 bases and J by 6 bases, with 7 bases between the two germline ends. CDR3: CASSLKGDTQYF. DNA of the CDR3: TGTGCCAGCAGTTTGAAGGGGGATACGCAGTATTTT.

The chain is built from TRBV19 and TRBJ2-1; 8 bases line up with TRBD2. V lost 7 bases to trimming and J lost 4 bases; unmatched junction nucleotides: 9. Germline lookup yields CDR1 LNHDA and CDR2 SQIVND (reference sequence). The CDR3 spans 15 residues. The CDR3 DNA reads as TGTGCCAGTAAAGCAGAGCGGGGGCCATACAATGAGCAGTTCTTC. It encodes CASKAERGPYNEQFF.

This chain's CDR3 is CSASKDRLTEAFF. CDR3 sequence (DNA): TGCAGTGCCTCCAAAGACAGACTCACTGAAGCTTTCTTT. The chain employs TRBV20-1 and TRBJ1-1, with a tentative D call TRBD1 (5 bases). The CDR3 contains 13 residues. Trimming pared 6 bases from V and 4 bases from J, leaving 15 bases between. Germline CDR1 is DFQATT and CDR2 is SNEGSKA (reference sequence).